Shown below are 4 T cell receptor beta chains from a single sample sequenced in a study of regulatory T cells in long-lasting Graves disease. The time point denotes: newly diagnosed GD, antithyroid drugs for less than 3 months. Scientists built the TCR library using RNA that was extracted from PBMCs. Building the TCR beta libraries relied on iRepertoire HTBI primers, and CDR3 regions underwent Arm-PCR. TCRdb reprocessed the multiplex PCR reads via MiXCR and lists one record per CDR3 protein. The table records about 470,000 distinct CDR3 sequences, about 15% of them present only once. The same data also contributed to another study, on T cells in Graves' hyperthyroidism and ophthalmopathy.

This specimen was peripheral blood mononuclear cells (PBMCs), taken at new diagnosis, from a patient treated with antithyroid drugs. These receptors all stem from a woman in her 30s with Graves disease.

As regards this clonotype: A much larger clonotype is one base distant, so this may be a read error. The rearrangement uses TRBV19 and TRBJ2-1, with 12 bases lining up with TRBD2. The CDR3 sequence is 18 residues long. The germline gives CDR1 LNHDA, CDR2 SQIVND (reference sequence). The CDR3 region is CASGISVGLAGPYNEQFF. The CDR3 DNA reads TGTGCCAGTGGTATCTCTGTCGGACTAGCGGGACCCTACAATGAGCAGTTCTTC.

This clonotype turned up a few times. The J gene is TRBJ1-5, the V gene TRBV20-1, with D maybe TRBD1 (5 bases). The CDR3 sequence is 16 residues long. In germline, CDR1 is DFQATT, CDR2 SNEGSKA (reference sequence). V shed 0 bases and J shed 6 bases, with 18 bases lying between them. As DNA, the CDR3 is TGCAGTGCTAGAGATCAGCGGGCAGGGAGAGGTCAGCCCCAGCATTTT. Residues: CSARDQRAGRGQPQHF.

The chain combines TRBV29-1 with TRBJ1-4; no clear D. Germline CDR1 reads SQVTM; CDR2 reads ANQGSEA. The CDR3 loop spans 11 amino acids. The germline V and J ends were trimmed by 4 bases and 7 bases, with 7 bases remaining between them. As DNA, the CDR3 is TGCAGCGTTGCGGCCGGTGAAAAACTGTTTTTT. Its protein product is CSVAAGEKLFF.

CDR3 DNA: TGCAGTGCTGGGACTAGGAATTCCCAAGAGACCCAGTACTTC. This gives the protein CSAGTRNSQETQYF. The J gene is TRBJ2-5, the V gene TRBV20-1, with 8 nucleotides matching TRBD2. This CDR3 is built from 14 residues. Germline V gene data show CDR1 as DFQATT and CDR2 as SNEGSKA (reference sequence). V trimming: 5 bases; J trimming: 1 base; junction bases outside the gene matches: 6.